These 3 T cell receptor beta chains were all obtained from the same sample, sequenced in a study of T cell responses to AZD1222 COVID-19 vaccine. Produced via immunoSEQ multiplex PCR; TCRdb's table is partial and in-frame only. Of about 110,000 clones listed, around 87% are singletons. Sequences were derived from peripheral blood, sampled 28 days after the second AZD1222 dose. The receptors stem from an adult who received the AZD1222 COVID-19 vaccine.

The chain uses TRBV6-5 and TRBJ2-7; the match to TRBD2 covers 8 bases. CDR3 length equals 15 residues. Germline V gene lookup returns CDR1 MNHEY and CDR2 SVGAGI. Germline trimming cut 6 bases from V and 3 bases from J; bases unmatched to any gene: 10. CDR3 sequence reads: CASSPESGSIYEQYF. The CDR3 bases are TGTGCCAGCAGCCCGGAGAGCGGGAGTATCTACGAGCAGTACTTC.

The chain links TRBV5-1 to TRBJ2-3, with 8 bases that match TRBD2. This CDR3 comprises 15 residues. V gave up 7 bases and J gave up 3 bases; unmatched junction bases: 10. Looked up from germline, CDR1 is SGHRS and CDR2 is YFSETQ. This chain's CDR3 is CASQNSGVLTDTQYF. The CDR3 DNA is TGCGCCAGCCAAAATAGCGGGGTATTGACAGATACGCAGTATTTT.

In nucleotides, the CDR3 is TGTGCCAGCAGTTACAGATTAGGGGACCAGCCCCAGCATTTT. Translated: CASSYRLGDQPQHF. The V call is TRBV6-6, the J call TRBJ1-5; perhaps TRBD1 as D (5 bases). Germline CDR1 reads MNHNY; CDR2 reads SVGAGI (reference sequence). This CDR3 is built from 14 residues. Trimming shortened V by 2 bases and J by 7 bases, and 12 bases separated the two germline ends.